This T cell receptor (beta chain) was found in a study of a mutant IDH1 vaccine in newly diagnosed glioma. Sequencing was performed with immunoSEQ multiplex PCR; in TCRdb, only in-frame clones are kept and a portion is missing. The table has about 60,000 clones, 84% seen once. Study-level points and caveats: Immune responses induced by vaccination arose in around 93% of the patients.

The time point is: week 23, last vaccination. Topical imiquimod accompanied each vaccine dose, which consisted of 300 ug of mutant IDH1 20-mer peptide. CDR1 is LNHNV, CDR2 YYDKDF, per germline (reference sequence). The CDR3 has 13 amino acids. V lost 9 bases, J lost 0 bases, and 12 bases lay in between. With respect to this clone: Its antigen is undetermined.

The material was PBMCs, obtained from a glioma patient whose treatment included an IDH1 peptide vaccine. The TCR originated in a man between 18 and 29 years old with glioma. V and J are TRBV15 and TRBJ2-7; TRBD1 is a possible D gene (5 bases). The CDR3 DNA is TGTGCCACTTCAGGGTCCAGCTCCTACGAGCAGTACTTC. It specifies CATSGSSSYEQYF.